What follows are 10 T cell receptor beta chains derived from one specimen sequenced in a study of T-cell memory formation after mild COVID-19. TCRdb ran MiXCR on the 5' RACE reads and lists one entry per CDR3 protein. The sample records about 84,000 distinct CDR3 sequences, roughly 13% being singletons. Input material: PBMCs or a T cell subset sorted from them (not recorded which). Receptor source: an adult woman who had mild COVID-19 (a few samples of this study predate the infection). Cell type and time point are not known.

This clonotype has more than one count but fewer than ten. The chain links TRBV4-3 to TRBJ2-2; 10 nucleotides match TRBD1. This CDR3 has 18 residues. In germline, CDR1 is LGHNA, CDR2 YSLEER. The V gene end was trimmed by 3 bases and the J gene end by 6 bases; junction bases not matched to a gene: 13. CDR3 bases: TGCGCCAGCAGCCACCTTACTCCGGGACAGGGGTCGGCCGGGGAGCTGTTTTTT. It codes for CASSHLTPGQGSAGELFF.

The gene calls are TRBV4-3 and TRBJ2-1; D ambiguous. CDR1 and CDR2 from the germline V gene are LGHNA and YSLEER. This CDR3 spans 15 amino acids. V gave up 1 base and J gave up 2 bases, with 9 bases separating them. DNA for the CDR3: TGCGCCAGCAGCCAAGCCGGACCCGCCTACAATGAGCAGTTCTTC. Encoded protein: CASSQAGPAYNEQFF.

Only a few counts were recorded for this clonotype. The chain couples TRBV2 to TRBJ2-1; maybe TRBD2 (6 bases). This CDR3 has 15 residues. Trimming took off 8 bases at V and 8 bases at J, with 22 bases between the two ends. The germline V gene encodes CDR1 SNHLY and CDR2 FYNNEI. The CDR3 reads CASLRTAGLMDEQFF. CDR3 bases: TGTGCCAGCTTAAGAACAGCGGGCCTTATGGATGAGCAGTTCTTC.

This clonotype was seen more than once but under ten times. The V gene is TRBV7-9, the J gene TRBJ2-5; TRBD2 matches at 8 bases. Germline lookup yields CDR1 SEHNR and CDR2 FQNEAQ (reference sequence). J gave up 5 bases and V 4 bases, and 9 bases lay outside the gene matches. The CDR3 covers 15 residues. CDR3: CASSYPPGGQETQYF. The CDR3 DNA follows: TGTGCCAGCAGCTACCCCCCGGGGGGGCAGGAGACCCAGTACTTC.

This clonotype was counted between two and nine times. The V call is TRBV5-5, the J call TRBJ2-1; no firm D call. Germline V lookup: CDR1 SGHKS, CDR2 YYEKEE (reference sequence). The CDR3 covers 16 residues. Trimming shortened V by 2 bases and J by 3 bases, and 15 bases separated the two germline ends. The CDR3 coding sequence is TGTGCCAGCAGCTTAATTAGCCGACGAGACTACAATGAGCAGTTCTTC. It encodes CASSLISRRDYNEQFF.

This clonotype turned up a few times. CDR3 sequence: CASSLGQVENIQYF. CDR3 bases: TGTGCCAGCAGCTTAGGCCAGGTCGAAAACATTCAGTACTTC. This chain connects TRBV7-8 to TRBJ2-4, with no clear D. V was shortened by 1 base and J by 5 bases, with 9 bases between the two germline ends. Germline CDR1 is SGHVS and CDR2 is FQNEAQ. The CDR3 runs to 14 residues.

V is TRBV19 and J is TRBJ2-1; 8 nucleotides line up with TRBD1. Germline V gene sequence: CDR1 LNHDA, CDR2 SQIVND (reference sequence). The junction had 5 bases not matched to a gene; V was cut back by 5 bases and J by 5 bases. The CDR3 loop spans 14 amino acids. CDR3 region: CASSQGARDNEQFF. CDR3 nucleotides: TGTGCCAGTAGTCAGGGGGCGCGGGACAATGAGCAGTTCTTC.

V usage is TRBV11-3 and J usage is TRBJ2-5; TRBD1 is a possible D gene (5 bases). Trimming cost V 5 bases and J 7 bases, with 14 bases left between them. Germline lookup yields CDR1 SGHNT and CDR2 YENEEA. The CDR3 length is 13 residues. This CDR3 is CASSPRKRGTQYF. The CDR3 DNA is TGTGCCAGCAGCCCCAGGAAAAGGGGGACCCAGTACTTC. Drawing the rest from reference TRBV11-3 and TRBJ2-5, the complete variable domain is EAGVVQSPRYKIIEKKQPVAFWCNPISGHNTLYWYLQNLGQGPELLIRYENEEAVDDSQLPKDRFSAERLKGVDSTLKIQPAELGDSAVYLCASSPRKRGTQYFGPGTRLLVL.

Only a few counts were recorded for this clonotype. J is TRBJ2-5 and V is TRBV2, with a tentative D call TRBD1 (5 bases). CDR3 length equals 16 residues. V lost 3 bases and J 7 bases, leaving 21 bases between the germline ends. Germline CDR1 is SNHLY and CDR2 is FYNNEI. The CDR3 DNA reads as TGTGCCAGCAGTGACCGGGCAGGGTTACTATCCCGGACCCAGTACTTC. This encodes CASSDRAGLLSRTQYF.

This clonotype occurred a few times. The V gene is TRBV2, the J gene TRBJ2-3; TRBD2 might be the D (7 bases). CDR1 is SNHLY, CDR2 FYNNEI, per germline. V lost 4 bases and J 2 bases, leaving 16 bases between the germline ends. The CDR3 contains 16 residues. The CDR3 DNA is TGTGCCAGCAGTGGATCGGCGGGGGCGTCCACAGATACGCAGTATTTT. Its protein product is CASSGSAGASTDTQYF.